This T cell receptor beta chain was captured in a study of high-grade serous ovarian cancer treatment subgroups (dated by TCRdb to 2020 to 2022). Some background on the complete study: On average, each sample produced 14,000 to 15,000 sequencing reads and 7,000 or so unique TCR beta rearrangements. The study examined TCR beta repertoires in high-grade serous ovarian cancer patients who were grouped under a laparoscopic triage algorithm by complete gross resection or by neoadjuvant chemotherapy response. Of the 30 or so patients in the cohort, 10 had no residual disease after primary surgery (R0), 10 were excellent NACT responders, and 10 were poor NACT responders. One primary tumor sample and two metastatic tumor samples were contributed by each patient, so that fewer than 95 samples were obtained in total. The study at large found these results: TCR clonal relatedness was found to be positively correlated with neoantigen level and, by trend, with copy number variation and mutation load derived from whole-genome sequencing. The TCR repertoire analyses centered on CDR3, leaving CDR1 and CDR2 unanalyzed. Tumors from the same patient had repertoire similarity ranging from roughly 0.11 to 0.85, while tumors from different patients showed almost no similarity. Because bulk tumor TCR sequencing provided no spatial information, insight into HGSC tumor complexity and diversity was limited.

In the case of this clone: Its cognate antigen has yet to be identified. Base quality data are lacking; no much larger clone is found one base away.

The approximately 90 tumor samples were subjected to high-throughput TCR profiling using ImmunoSEQ. The source study handled its data this way. To measure repertoire diversity, the metrics used were richness (unique productive sequences), clonality, evenness and relatedness, and the Bhattacharyya coefficient was used to assess similarity between samples. A sensitivity analysis excluded TCRs with fewer than two reads and gave consistent conclusions. TCRdb mirrors the immuneACCESS table, restricted to in-frame sequences. Some clones are absent from its copies; in checked studies, under half trace to an unresolved V gene, and the reason for the others is unknown. That table supplies the V and J calls and clone size; D and trimming were determined from the DNA. The table for this sample lists approximately 40,000 clones; about four fifths of them were counted only once. 3% to 3.5% of the sample goes to the ten largest clones.

Tumor samples were collected prior to definitive surgery or chemotherapy. Genomic DNA was extracted by the MD Anderson Biospecimen Extraction Resource, and TCR sequencing was done by the MD Anderson Cancer Genomics Laboratory. At the junction V is shortened by 5 bases and J by 6 bases; bases outside the gene matches: 17. Its CDR3 holds 18 amino acids, cysteine through phenylalanine. This entry keeps only the CDR3 DNA: 54 bases, framed from base 1. From the germline V gene, CDR1 is SGDLS and CDR2 is YYNGEE. This sequence originates from a human donor with high-grade serous ovarian cancer. The specimen was tumor tissue. This sequence uses TRBV9 and TRBJ2-1; TRBD2 fits 10 bases in the junction. The CDR3 region: CASSRSTSGRATGNEQFF. The DNA sequence follows: TGTGCCAGCAGTCGTAGTACAAGCGGGAGGGCCACGGGCAATGAGCAGTTCTTC.